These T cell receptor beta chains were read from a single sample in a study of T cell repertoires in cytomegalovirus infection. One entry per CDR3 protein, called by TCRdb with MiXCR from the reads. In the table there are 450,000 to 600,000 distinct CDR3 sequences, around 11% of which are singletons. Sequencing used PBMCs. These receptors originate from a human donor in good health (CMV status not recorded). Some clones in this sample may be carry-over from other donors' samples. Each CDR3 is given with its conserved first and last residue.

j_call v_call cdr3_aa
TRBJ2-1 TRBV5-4 CASSLGVADEQFF
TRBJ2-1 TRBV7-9 CASVEGVRGEQFF
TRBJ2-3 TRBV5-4 CASSLANRDSGQYF
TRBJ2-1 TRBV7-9 CASSTTSGEPSYNEQFF
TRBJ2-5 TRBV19 CASSKTGALGETQYF
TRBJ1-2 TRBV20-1 CSASGGLGYGYTF
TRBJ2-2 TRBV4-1 CASRALGQNTGELFF
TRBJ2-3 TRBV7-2 CASRIGSGSLNTQYF
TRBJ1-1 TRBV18 CASSPPGSEAFF
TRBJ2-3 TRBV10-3 CAISESEQDTQYF
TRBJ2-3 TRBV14 CASSQPTSGTRTDTQYF
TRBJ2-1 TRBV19 CASSGTSGGAVLDEQFF
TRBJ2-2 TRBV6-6 CASNPSGGDTGELFF
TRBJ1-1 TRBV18 CASSPPYNGNTEAFF
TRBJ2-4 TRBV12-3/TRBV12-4 CASTPGEPHLENIQYF
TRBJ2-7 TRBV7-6 CASSLARTSYEQYF
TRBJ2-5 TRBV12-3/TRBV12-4 CASSYRGSGQETQYF
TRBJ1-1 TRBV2 CASGGGERTEAFF
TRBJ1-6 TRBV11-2 CASSLRHFSGLNSPLHF
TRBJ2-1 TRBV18 CASSPLTSSFLSEQFF
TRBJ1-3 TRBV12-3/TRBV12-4 CASSSGTVGNTIYF
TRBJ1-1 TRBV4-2 CASTPDRANTEAFF
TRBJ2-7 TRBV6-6 CASTNRDRVYEQYF
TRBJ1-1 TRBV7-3 CASSPMGGPSTEAFF
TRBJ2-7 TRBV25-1 CASSEDWTAAEQYF
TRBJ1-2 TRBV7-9 CASSLVVGQAYGYTF
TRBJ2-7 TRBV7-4 CASSLDVHPTYEQYF
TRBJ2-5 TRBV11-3 CASSSSGRALETQYF
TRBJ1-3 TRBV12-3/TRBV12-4 CASSWTASSGNTIYF
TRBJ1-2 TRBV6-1 CASTREGGKNGYTF
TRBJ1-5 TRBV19 CASTPPRGGAHQPQHF
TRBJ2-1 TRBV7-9 CASSRVWREGPRNEQFF
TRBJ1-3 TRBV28 CASSSTVSGNTIYF
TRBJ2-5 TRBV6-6 CASSYPGLQETQYF
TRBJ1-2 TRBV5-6 CASSTNFRRGHYGYTF
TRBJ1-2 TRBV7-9 CASTRDMNGYTF
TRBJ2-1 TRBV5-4 CASSTQTGYNEQFF
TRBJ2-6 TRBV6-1 CASSEEGRLPTGANVLTF
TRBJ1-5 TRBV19 CASTFRVGSNQPQHF
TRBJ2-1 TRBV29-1 CSVGPVPRGNEQFF
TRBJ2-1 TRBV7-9 CASSPRASGRSGEQFF
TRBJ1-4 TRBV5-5 CASSSVPGQGVKEKLFF
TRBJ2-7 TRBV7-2 CASSLVNAGGSYEQYF